What follows are 30 T cell receptor beta chains derived from one specimen sequenced in a study of blood T cell repertoires in COVID-19 (TCRdb year 2020). Libraries were prepared through the immunoSEQ multiplex PCR assay. Held by TCRdb, this immuneACCESS table contains in-frame sequences only and omits some clones. Under half of the omission traces to an unresolved V gene where checked; the cause of the rest is unknown. The sample table records around 130,000 clones; roughly 79% of these occur just once. The ten largest clones capture approximately 11% of the sample. The sample taken for sequencing was peripheral blood. The receptors were gathered from a human donor in a cohort sampled during active COVID-19.

The chain uses TRBV28 and TRBJ2-3, with TRBD2 matching 9 bases. J was trimmed by 5 bases and V by 1 base; bases with no gene match: 4. CDR3 length: 15 amino acids. Germline-derived CDR1 and CDR2 are MDHEN and SYDVKM. This CDR3 is CASSLSSGGRDTQYF. CDR3 in DNA: TGTGCCAGCAGTTTATCCAGCGGGGGGAGAGATACGCAGTATTTT.

The chain is built from TRBV5-4 and TRBJ2-1; 9 nucleotides align to TRBD1. The V segment lost 4 bases and the J segment 7 bases; nucleotides outside the gene matches: 6. CDR1 and CDR2 (germline): SGHNT, YYREEE (reference sequence). The CDR3 loop spans 14 amino acids. CDR3 coding DNA: TGTGCCAGCAGCGGGCGGGACAGGGCAAATGAGCAGTTCTTC. Translated, it gives CASSGRDRANEQFF.

The chain has TRBV10-3 and TRBJ1-5; 8 bases align to TRBD1. Germline lookup yields CDR1 ENHRY and CDR2 SYGVKD. The ends lost 8 bases at V and 5 bases at J; junction bases unmatched: 8. The length of the CDR3 is 14 residues. CDR3 sequence: CAIGGQGAHQPQHF. Here the CDR3 DNA reads TGTGCCATCGGGGGGCAGGGGGCGCATCAGCCCCAGCATTTT.

V and J are TRBV7-8 and TRBJ1-2; 12 bases agree with TRBD1. The J segment lost 8 bases and the V segment lost 3 bases, leaving 1 base of the junction unmatched. The CDR3 length is 13 residues. The germline V gene has CDR1 SGHVS and CDR2 FQNEAQ. CDR3 nucleotides: TGTGCCAGCAGCTTGGGACAGGGGGCCGGCTACACCTTC. This sequence encodes CASSLGQGAGYTF.

V and J are TRBV28 and TRBJ1-4; 9 bases align to TRBD1. J lost 11 bases, V lost 2 bases, and 0 bases had no gene match. The CDR3 has 12 residues. Germline-derived CDR1 and CDR2 are MDHEN and SYDVKM. CDR3 DNA sequence: TGTGCCAGCAGTTTAGGGACAGGGAAACTGTTTTTT. Translation gives CASSLGTGKLFF.

The chain combines TRBV18 with TRBJ1-1; D call uncertain. CDR3 length: 13 amino acids. The V gene's germline CDR1 is KGHSH and CDR2 LQKENI. The V end was cut by 6 bases, the J end by 0 bases, with 8 bases between. The DNA of the CDR3 is TGTGCCAGCTCGTCGGGATTGAACACTGAAGCTTTCTTT. This translates into CASSSGLNTEAFF.

The chain couples TRBV27 to TRBJ1-5; a possible D gene is TRBD1 (5 bases). Deletions cut 3 bases from V and 6 bases from J, with 12 bases between. CDR3 length: 14 amino acids. The germline V gene encodes CDR1 MNHEY and CDR2 SMNVEV (reference sequence). The DNA for the CDR3 is TGTGCCAGCAGTTTTGGGCAGGGAATTCAGCCCCAGCATTTT. It is translated as CASSFGQGIQPQHF.

The V and J genes are TRBV6-5 and TRBJ2-7; 9 bases are shared with TRBD1. Germline CDR1 reads MNHEY; CDR2 reads SVGAGI. This CDR3 contains 14 residues. V trimming: 7 bases; J trimming: 1 base; junction bases outside the gene matches: 5. The CDR3 DNA sequence: TGTGCCAGCAAACCGGGACAGGGATCCTACGAGCAGTACTTC. Its protein is CASKPGQGSYEQYF.

The gene calls are TRBV11-2 and TRBJ2-1; D gene ambiguous. The CDR3 has 12 residues. Looked up from germline, CDR1 is SGHAT and CDR2 is FQNNGV. Trimming pared 0 bases from V and 8 bases from J, leaving 5 bases between. The CDR3 loop is CASSLDIHEQFF. CDR3 coding DNA: TGTGCCAGCAGCTTAGATATCCATGAGCAGTTCTTC.

The chain recombines TRBV5-6 with TRBJ1-1; 11 nucleotides line up with TRBD1. The junction had 9 bases not matched to a gene; V was cut back by 2 bases and J by 3 bases. This CDR3 spans 17 amino acids. Germline CDR1 SGHDT, CDR2 YYEEEE. CDR3 residues: CASSFTGTGGLHTEAFF. CDR3 in DNA: TGTGCCAGCAGCTTCACCGGGACAGGGGGATTGCACACTGAAGCTTTCTTT. Based on the CDR3 plus reference TRBV5-6 and TRBJ1-1, the full variable domain is DAGVTQSPTHLIKTRGQQVTLRCSPKSGHDTVSWYQQALGQGPQFIFQYYEEEERQRGNFPDRFSGHQFPNYSSELNVNALLLGDSALYLCASSFTGTGGLHTEAFFGQGTRLTVV.

The V and J genes are TRBV27 and TRBJ1-1; D is unclear. The germline V and J ends were trimmed by 6 bases and 0 bases, with 14 bases remaining between them. CDR1 and CDR2 from the germline V gene are MNHEY and SMNVEV (reference sequence). The CDR3 consists of 15 residues. In DNA form, the CDR3 reads TGTGCCAGCAGGCGGAGAGAGTTATTGAACACTGAAGCTTTCTTT. It is translated as CASRRRELLNTEAFF.

The gene calls are TRBV6-5 and TRBJ1-6; D possibly corresponds to TRBD1 (5 bases). The germline V gene has CDR1 MNHEY and CDR2 SVGAGI. V was cut by 0 bases and J by 6 bases, with 12 bases left in between. This CDR3 is 16 amino acids long. The CDR3, as DNA: TGTGCCAGCAGTTACTCGTTGTCAGGGATTAATTCACCCCTCCACTTT. It encodes CASSYSLSGINSPLHF.

V is TRBV9 and J is TRBJ2-1; TRBD1 might be the D (5 bases). V dropped 0 bases and J dropped 5 bases, with 18 bases sitting between them. CDR3 length: 17 residues. Germline CDR1 and CDR2: SGDLS and YYNGEE. CDR3 protein: CASSVDPMGRVNNEQFF. As DNA, the CDR3 is TGTGCCAGCAGCGTAGACCCCATGGGCAGGGTTAACAATGAGCAGTTCTTC.

The J gene is TRBJ1-2, the V gene TRBV29-1; D call uncertain. The CDR3 runs to 12 residues. V lost 4 bases and J 4 bases, leaving 10 bases between the germline ends. Germline lookup yields CDR1 SQVTM and CDR2 ANQGSEA. The CDR3 loop is CSVGPISYGYTF. The DNA for the CDR3 is TGCAGCGTTGGTCCGATTAGCTATGGCTACACCTTC. Supplemented by reference TRBV29-1 and TRBJ1-2, the full variable domain reads SAVISQKPSRDICQRGTSLTIQCQVDSQVTMMFWYRQQPGQSLTLIATANQGSEATYESGFVIDKFPISRPNLTFSTLTVSNMSPEDSSIYLCSVGPISYGYTFGSGTRLTVV.

This clone was counted once. This chain joins TRBV11-2 and TRBJ2-5; 14 nucleotides align to TRBD2. The junction had 3 bases not matched to a gene; V was cut back by 5 bases and J by 4 bases. In germline, CDR1 is SGHAT, CDR2 FQNNGV. The CDR3 consists of 15 residues. The CDR3: CASSPGLAGAETQYF. The CDR3 coding sequence is TGTGCCAGCAGCCCGGGACTAGCGGGGGCAGAGACCCAGTACTTC.

CDR3 DNA: TGTGCCATCAGTGAGGGTAGGAGGGGAGTAGCCAAAAACATTCAGTACTTC. Translated, it gives CAISEGRRGVAKNIQYF. The genes are TRBV10-3 and TRBJ2-4; possibly TRBD2 for D (6 bases). The CDR3 sequence is 17 residues long. The germline CDR1 and CDR2 sequences are ENHRY and SYGVKD. Trimming removed 2 bases at V and 0 bases at J, with 14 bases between.

The chain joins TRBV18 to TRBJ2-1; 11 bases map to TRBD2. Per the germline V gene, CDR1 is KGHSH and CDR2 is LQKENI. The CDR3 totals 15 residues. The junction had 5 bases not matched to a gene; V was cut back by 4 bases and J by 6 bases. The CDR3 is CASSRLAGGTNEQFF. In DNA form, the CDR3 reads TGTGCCAGCTCACGGCTAGCGGGGGGTACCAATGAGCAGTTCTTC. Based on the CDR3 plus reference TRBV18 and TRBJ2-1, the full variable domain is NAGVMQNPRHLVRRRGQEARLRCSPMKGHSHVYWYRQLPEEGLKFMVYLQKENIIDESGMPKERFSAEFPKEGPSILRIQQVVRGDSAAYFCASSRLAGGTNEQFFGPGTRLTVL.

This clone has a handful of counts. The chain couples TRBV29-1 to TRBJ1-2; no reliable D call. The germline CDR1 and CDR2 sequences are SQVTM and ANQGSEA. The CDR3 loop spans 13 amino acids. The V gene lost 3 bases and the J gene lost 0 bases, with 8 bases spanning the gap. CDR3 in amino acids: CSVERAANYGYTF. Written as DNA, the CDR3 is TGCAGCGTTGAGAGGGCAGCTAACTATGGCTACACCTTC.

Turning to this clone: Other nucleotide sequences in the sample specify the same CDR3. The chain employs TRBV5-4 and TRBJ1-6, with D perhaps matching TRBD1 (5 bases). With 4 bases removed from V and 7 bases from J, the gap between germline ends came to 9 bases. Germline loops: CDR1 SGHNT, CDR2 YYREEE (reference sequence). The length of the CDR3 is 13 residues. As DNA, the CDR3 is TGTGCCAGCAGCCTTGACAGAAATTCACCCCTCCACTTT. Protein sequence: CASSLDRNSPLHF. Together with reference TRBV5-4 and TRBJ1-6, the CDR3 gives the full variable domain: ETGVTQSPTHLIKTRGQQVTLRCSSQSGHNTVSWYQQALGQGPQFIFQYYREEENGRGNFPPRFSGLQFPNYSSELNVNALELDDSALYLCASSLDRNSPLHFGNGTRLTVT.

The V and J genes are TRBV6-5 and TRBJ2-1; D possibly corresponds to TRBD2 (6 bases). Germline values: CDR1 MNHEY, CDR2 SVGAGI. CDR3 size: 15 residues. V dropped 2 bases and J dropped 2 bases, with 10 bases sitting between them. CDR3 coding DNA: TGTGCCAGCAGTTACGACGGCGGGACCTACAATGAGCAGTTCTTC. Its protein product is CASSYDGGTYNEQFF.

The CDR3 nucleotides read TGTGCCAGCGACAGGGGTCTTAACTATGGCTACACCTTC. The encoded protein is CASDRGLNYGYTF. This chain links TRBV30 with TRBJ1-2; TRBD1 matches at 8 bases. The CDR3 covers 13 residues. The ends lost 8 bases at V and 1 base at J; junction bases unmatched: 6. CDR1 and CDR2 from the germline V gene are GTSNPN and SVGIG (reference sequence).

J is TRBJ1-1 and V is TRBV10-3, with 8 bases that match TRBD1. The CDR3 has 14 amino acids. V trimming: 4 bases; J trimming: 0 bases; junction bases outside the gene matches: 1. Germline CDR1 and CDR2: ENHRY and SYGVKD. The CDR3 sequence is CAISGTGLNTEAFF. DNA of the CDR3: TGTGCCATCAGTGGGACAGGGTTGAACACTGAAGCTTTCTTT.

This clone occurred once. The rearrangement joins TRBV29-1 to TRBJ1-2, with D perhaps TRBD1 (6 bases). Germline V gene data show CDR1 as SQVTM and CDR2 as ANQGSEA. Trimming took off 6 bases at V and 2 bases at J, with 16 bases between the two ends. This CDR3 region has 14 residues. The DNA for the CDR3 is TGCAGCGTGACACGTAGACAGGAAAACTATGGCTACACCTTC. Protein product: CSVTRRQENYGYTF.

The chain uses TRBV6-5 and TRBJ1-3, with 7 bases aligning to TRBD1. With V trimmed by 4 bases and J by 4 bases, 7 bases remained unmatched. Germline lookup yields CDR1 MNHEY and CDR2 SVGAGI. The CDR3 loop spans 15 amino acids. CDR3 sequence (DNA): TGTGCCAGCAGTTGGGACAGCCTTGGGGGAAACACCATATATTTT. Translated: CASSWDSLGGNTIYF.

The J gene is TRBJ2-3, the V gene TRBV7-3; no reliable D call. This CDR3 is built from 14 residues. Germline CDR1 reads SGHTA; CDR2 reads FQGTGA. The germline V and J ends were trimmed by 1 base and 1 base, with 6 bases remaining between them. Written as DNA, the CDR3 is TGTGCCAGCAGCTTAAGTCCGGGCACAGATACGCAGTATTTT. Translated: CASSLSPGTDTQYF.

The CDR3 here is CASSEARGFDEKLFF. In DNA, the CDR3 is TGTGCCAGCAGTGAAGCTAGGGGGTTTGATGAAAAACTGTTTTTT. V usage is TRBV2 and J usage is TRBJ1-4; possible D gene TRBD1, 6 bases. The CDR3 length is 15 residues. V shed 0 bases and J shed 6 bases, with 11 bases lying between them. Germline V gene sequence: CDR1 SNHLY, CDR2 FYNNEI.

This clone appeared a few times. V gene TRBV5-4 combines with J gene TRBJ2-2, with 7 bases that match TRBD1. Germline trimming cut 1 base from V and 4 bases from J; bases unmatched to any gene: 1. CDR1 and CDR2 (germline): SGHNT, YYREEE (reference sequence). The CDR3 has 14 amino acids. The CDR3 region is CASSLPGGTGELFF. CDR3 DNA sequence: TGTGCCAGCAGCTTGCCAGGGGGCACCGGGGAGCTGTTTTTT.

The chain has TRBV7-9 and TRBJ2-3; 9 bases are shared with TRBD2. The CDR3 loop spans 14 amino acids. Germline CDR1 reads SEHNR; CDR2 reads FQNEAQ (reference sequence). With 5 bases clipped from V and 6 bases from J, the junction kept 6 bases outside the gene matches. The CDR3 loop is CASSPLAGGDTQYF. CDR3 nucleotide sequence: TGTGCCAGCAGCCCCCTTGCGGGAGGGGATACGCAGTATTTT.

The chain has TRBV5-1 and TRBJ2-3; the match to TRBD2 covers 15 bases. The CDR3 is 19 residues long. The trim removed 2 bases at V and 5 bases at J, leaving 12 bases unmatched. Germline CDR1 and CDR2: SGHRS and YFSETQ. The DNA of the CDR3 is TGCGCCAGCAGCTTACCGGGACTAGCGGGGGGCACGGGAAGAGATACGCAGTATTTT. This encodes CASSLPGLAGGTGRDTQYF.

V and J are TRBV19 and TRBJ1-1, with TRBD1 matching 8 bases. Germline loops: CDR1 LNHDA, CDR2 SQIVND (reference sequence). The CDR3 runs to 14 residues. J was trimmed by 2 bases and V by 6 bases; bases with no gene match: 5. In DNA, the CDR3 is TGTGCCAGTAGCCCGGACAGGGCTAACACTGAAGCTTTCTTT. Encoded protein: CASSPDRANTEAFF.